The 22 T cell receptor beta chains below were found in one sample sequenced in a study of CDR3 diversity in severe acne. TCRdb passed the PCR reads through MiXCR, listing each CDR3 protein once. The table has roughly 100,000 distinct CDR3 sequences, roughly half seen once. Sequenced input: blood. These receptor sequences come from a male donor with acne.

The V call is TRBV14, the J call TRBJ2-3; D possibly corresponds to TRBD1 (6 bases). This CDR3 is 13 amino acids long. Germline V gene sequence: CDR1 SGHDN, CDR2 FVKESK. Trimming left V 5 bases short and J 5 bases short, with 11 bases between. The CDR3: CASSAHREDTQYF. The CDR3 coding sequence is TGTGCCAGCAGCGCCCACAGGGAAGATACGCAGTATTTT.

In the case of this clonotype: One end of the junction fails to match germline, which may point to a read error. The chain uses TRBV25-1 and TRBJ1-5, with no clear D. CDR1 and CDR2 (germline): MGHDK, SYGVNS. The CDR3 loop spans 15 amino acids. The CDR3 spells CASSQDSGSNQPQHF. For the CDR3, the DNA is TGCGCCAGCAGCCAAGATTCCGGGAGCAATCAGCCCCAGCATTTT.

This chain links TRBV19 with TRBJ2-2; 11 bases line up with TRBD1. CDR1 and CDR2 from the germline V gene are LNHDA and SQIVND (reference sequence). Trimming removed 4 bases from V and 5 bases from J; junction bases left unmatched: 6. The CDR3 is 16 amino acids. The CDR3 region is CASSTSGTGGTGELFF. CDR3 DNA sequence: TGTGCCAGTAGTACTTCCGGGACAGGGGGAACCGGGGAGCTGTTTTTT.

The chain recombines TRBV24-1 with TRBJ2-1; 11 positions match TRBD2. The CDR3 consists of 13 residues. V was pared by 5 bases and J by 9 bases, with 2 bases of the junction left unmatched. Germline assignment: CDR1 KGHDR and CDR2 SFDVKD. CDR3 in DNA: TGTGCCACCAGTGGACTAGCGGGACCTGAGCAGTTCTTC. Its translation is CATSGLAGPEQFF.

This chain links TRBV20-1 with TRBJ1-4, with a possible D match to TRBD1 (5 bases). This CDR3 has 13 amino acids. The germline gives CDR1 DFQATT, CDR2 SNEGSKA (reference sequence). V gave up 5 bases and J gave up 3 bases, with 10 bases separating them. The CDR3 DNA follows: TGCAGTGCTCCAGGGTTGTCTAATGAAAAACTGTTTTTT. Translated, it gives CSAPGLSNEKLFF.

This chain connects TRBV2 to TRBJ2-6; perhaps TRBD2 as D (6 bases). The germline gives CDR1 SNHLY, CDR2 FYNNEI. The CDR3 is 22 residues long. Trimming left V 6 bases short and J 2 bases short, with 32 bases between. The CDR3 bases are TGTGCCAGCAGCCAGAGTAGGGGCTCAGAATCTAGCGTACTAGCTGGGGCCAACGTCCTGACTTTC. Its translation: CASSQSRGSESSVLAGANVLTF.

This sequence joins TRBV6-6 and TRBJ2-7; weak D call: TRBD1 (5 bases). In germline, CDR1 is MNHNY, CDR2 SVGAGI (reference sequence). V lost 1 base, J lost 2 bases, and 9 bases lay in between. The CDR3 contains 14 residues. The CDR3 DNA sequence: TGTGCCAGCAGTTACTTAGGACACCCCTACGAGCAGTACTTC. Translating gives CASSYLGHPYEQYF.

This clonotype appeared many times. V and J are TRBV24-1 and TRBJ2-1, with a possible D match to TRBD2 (6 bases). This CDR3 has 16 residues. Germline CDR1 and CDR2: KGHDR and SFDVKD. V gave up 2 bases and J gave up 10 bases, with 20 bases separating them. Written as DNA, the CDR3 is TGTGCCACCAGTGATTCAAGGGACTTGTTGGGTCGGGAGCAGTTCTTC. Translation gives CATSDSRDLLGREQFF.

Turning to this clonotype: Sequence at one end of the junction differs from germline and may be a read error. This CDR3 is CASRGTSGGAGETQHF. Written as DNA, the CDR3 is TGTGCCAGCAGAGGGACTAGCGGGGGGGCCGGGGAGACCCAGCACTTC. V is TRBV6-5 and J is TRBJ2-5; 16 bases match TRBD2. Germline V CDR1 and CDR2: MNHEY, SVGAGI. CDR3 length: 16 amino acids.

The table lists this clonotype with many counts. J is TRBJ2-7 and V is TRBV20-1; D uncertain. Germline values: CDR1 DFQATT, CDR2 SNEGSKA (reference sequence). The V end was cut by 0 bases, the J end by 3 bases, with 9 bases between. This CDR3 has 13 amino acids. DNA for the CDR3: TGCAGTGCTAGAGATATCCGGGTCTACGAGCAGTACTTC. Encoded protein: CSARDIRVYEQYF.

Details on this clonotype: This could be a read error, since a much larger clone is one nucleotide away. The chain carries TRBV5-1 and TRBJ1-5, with unresolved D. CDR3 length equals 13 residues. Deletions cut 7 bases from V and 4 bases from J, with 12 bases between. Germline CDR1 and CDR2: SGHRS and YFSETQ. DNA for the CDR3: TGCGCCAGCGGTGACCCAGGAAATCAGCCCCAGCATTTT. This encodes CASGDPGNQPQHF.

This clonotype was counted a single time. The chain is built from TRBV24-1 and TRBJ1-6; D ambiguous. The germline CDR1 and CDR2 sequences are KGHDR and SFDVKD. The CDR3 runs 15 residues. The V end lost 5 bases, the J end lost 10 bases, and 17 bases lay between the germline ends. CDR3 region: CATSGLRGWESPLHF. Here the CDR3 DNA reads TGTGCCACCAGTGGGCTACGAGGTTGGGAATCACCCCTCCACTTT.

The rearrangement joins TRBV7-3 to TRBJ2-7, with 7 bases aligning to TRBD2. This CDR3 spans 15 amino acids. The V gene's germline CDR1 is SGHTA and CDR2 FQGTGA. The CDR3 DNA sequence: TGTGCTACCGAGCGGGGAGGACGGGAAACCTACGAGCAGTACTTC. Protein product: CATERGGRETYEQYF. The full variable domain, rest sourced from reference TRBV7-3 and TRBJ2-7, is GAGVSQTPSNKVTEKGKYVELRCDPISGHTALYWYRQSLGQGPEFLIYFQGTGAADDSGLPNDRFFAVRPEGSVSTLKIQRTERGDSAVYLCATERGGRETYEQYFGPGTRLTVT.

The rearrangement links TRBV29-1 to TRBJ2-5; D ambiguous. This CDR3 has 12 residues. Trimming shortened V by 0 bases and J by 4 bases, and 6 bases separated the two germline ends. The germline V gene encodes CDR1 SQVTM and CDR2 ANQGSEA. The CDR3 loop reads CSVEDRPETQYF. The CDR3 DNA is TGCAGCGTTGAAGATAGACCAGAGACCCAGTACTTC. Supplemented by reference TRBV29-1 and TRBJ2-5, the full variable domain reads SAVISQKPSRDICQRGTSLTIQCQVDSQVTMMFWYRQQPGQSLTLIATANQGSEATYESGFVIDKFPISRPNLTFSTLTVSNMSPEDSSIYLCSVEDRPETQYFGPGTRLLVL.

In this sample, this clonotype turned up many times. This chain uses TRBV24-1 with TRBJ2-1; tentatively, D is TRBD1 (5 bases). CDR1 KGHDR and CDR2 SFDVKD come from the germline V gene. Trimming stripped 4 bases from V and 2 bases from J, with 11 bases between. The CDR3 covers 15 residues. DNA for the CDR3: TGTGCCACCAGTGAACCCAGGGTGGCCTACAATGAGCAGTTCTTC. The encoded protein is CATSEPRVAYNEQFF.

On this clonotype: The final CDR3 position lacks the conserved phenylalanine or tryptophan, pointing to a likely read error. The DNA is omitted, as the CDR3 cannot be located on it reliably, and the CDR3 follows TCRdb's listing. This chain joins TRBV4-3 and TRBJ2-1; the table's TRBD1 call for D was not verified on the DNA. The CDR3 is 11 residues long, ends included. The germline V gene has CDR1 LGHNA and CDR2 YSLEER. The CDR3 spells CASSQGQARVG.

The genes are TRBV7-6 and TRBJ2-7; 12 bases line up with TRBD2. With 2 bases clipped from V and 3 bases from J, the junction kept 8 bases outside the gene matches. Germline lookup yields CDR1 SGHVS and CDR2 FNYEAQ. This CDR3 has 17 residues. The CDR3 DNA reads TGTGCCAGCAGCTTACGACTAGCGGGAGTTGCCATCTACGAGCAGTACTTC. As protein: CASSLRLAGVAIYEQYF.

In this sample, this clonotype turned up many times. This chain joins TRBV7-8 and TRBJ2-7; D might be TRBD2 (5 bases). Germline loops: CDR1 SGHVS, CDR2 FQNEAQ. The CDR3 is made up of 13 amino acids. V was trimmed by 5 bases and J by 3 bases, leaving 11 bases between them. CDR3 loop: CASSIGLDYEQYF. DNA for the CDR3: TGTGCCAGCAGCATAGGACTGGACTACGAGCAGTACTTC.

The chain employs TRBV3-1 and TRBJ1-1, with 7 bases that match TRBD1. V dropped 4 bases and J dropped 7; count of bases not matched to a gene: 6. The CDR3 covers 13 residues. Germline-derived CDR1 and CDR2 are LGHDT and YNNKEL (reference sequence). The CDR3 DNA follows: TGTGCCAGCAGCCCTCGCCGACAGGGTGAAGCTTTCTTT. Translating it yields CASSPRRQGEAFF.

This clonotype was seen only once. A much larger clone differs from this one at a single base, so this may be a read error. The chain employs TRBV7-3 and TRBJ2-7; no reliable D call. Germline-derived CDR1 and CDR2 are SGHTA and FQGTGA. This CDR3 spans 14 amino acids. V dropped 5 bases and J dropped 2 bases, with 13 bases sitting between them. The CDR3 sequence: CASSVEVFPYEQYF. DNA of the CDR3: TGTGCCAGCAGCGTAGAGGTCTTCCCCTACGAGCAGTACTTC.

The chain employs TRBV20-1 and TRBJ1-2; maybe TRBD1 (5 bases). The germline V and J ends were trimmed by 2 bases and 7 bases, with 11 bases remaining between them. This CDR3 spans 12 amino acids. Germline-derived CDR1 and CDR2 are DFQATT and SNEGSKA (reference sequence). The CDR3 spells CSARPQGVGYTF. In nucleotides, the CDR3 is TGCAGTGCTAGACCTCAGGGTGTTGGCTACACCTTC.

This chain uses TRBV11-2 with TRBJ2-7, with 11 nucleotides matching TRBD1. This CDR3 region has 15 residues. Germline CDR1 SGHAT, CDR2 FQNNGV. V was clipped by 1 base and J by 4 bases; unmatched bases: 3. Here the CDR3 reads CASSLGGTGGYEQYF. CDR3 bases: TGTGCCAGCAGCTTAGGTGGGACAGGGGGTTACGAGCAGTACTTC.